A single T cell receptor (beta chain) is shown here with its context. Its antigen is unknown. This record belongs to a study of T cell responses to AZD1222 COVID-19 vaccine. Looking at the study overall: Whether given at about 4 or about 12 weeks, second doses were pooled.

The method was immunoSEQ multiplex PCR; TCRdb's version includes in-frame clones alone and lacks a portion of them. The top ten clones hold roughly 1.5% of a sample with fewer than 150,000 clones, approximately 86% of them seen once. The germline V gene encodes CDR1 SGHAT and CDR2 FQNNGV. The CDR3 runs 14 residues. V gave up 4 bases and J gave up 5 bases, with 14 bases separating them. Study-level results: Receipt of two AZD1222 doses was followed by a rise in Spike-specific TCR breadth and depth. Only a handful of AZD1222 recipients were seropositive at baseline.

The TCR comes from an adult in good health. This sequence joins TRBV11-2 and TRBJ1-1, with D perhaps matching TRBD1 (5 bases). Sequencing was performed on peripheral blood, taken on day 0 of AZD1222 vaccination. CDR3 sequence reads: CASSSQDGGTEAFF. CDR3 DNA sequence: TGTGCCAGCAGCTCCCAGGACGGGGGGACTGAAGCTTTCTTT.